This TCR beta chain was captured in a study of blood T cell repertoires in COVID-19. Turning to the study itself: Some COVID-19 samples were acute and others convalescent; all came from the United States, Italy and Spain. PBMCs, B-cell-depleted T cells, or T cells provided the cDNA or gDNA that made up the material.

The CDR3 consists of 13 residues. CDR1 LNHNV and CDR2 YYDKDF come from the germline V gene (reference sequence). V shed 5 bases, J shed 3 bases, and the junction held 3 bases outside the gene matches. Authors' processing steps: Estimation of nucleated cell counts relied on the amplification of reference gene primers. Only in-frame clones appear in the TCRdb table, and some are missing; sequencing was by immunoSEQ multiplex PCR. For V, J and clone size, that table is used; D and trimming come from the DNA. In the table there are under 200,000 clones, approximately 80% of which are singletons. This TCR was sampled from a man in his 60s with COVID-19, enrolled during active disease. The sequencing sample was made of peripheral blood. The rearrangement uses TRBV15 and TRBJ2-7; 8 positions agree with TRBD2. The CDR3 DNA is TGTGCCACCAGCCTAACTAGCGGCTACGAGCAGTACTTC. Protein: CATSLTSGYEQYF.